This T cell receptor (beta chain) was sequenced for a study of blood T cell repertoires in COVID-19. At the level of the study: Collection of acute and convalescent COVID-19 samples took place in the United States, Italy and Spain. Nucleic acid was either cDNA or gDNA, and it came from T cells, B-cell-depleted T cells, or PBMCs.

Trimming took 3 bases from V and 8 from J; bases not matched to a gene: 9. The CDR3 contains 15 residues. CDR1 and CDR2 (germline): SEHNR, FQNEAQ (reference sequence). Authors' analysis steps: Using reference gene primer amplification, nucleated cell counts were estimated. Method: immunoSEQ multiplex PCR; TCRdb's copy keeps in-frame clones and lacks some. That table supplies the V and J calls and clone size; D and trimming were determined from the DNA. Found here are 150,000 to 200,000 clones, approximately 86% of them singletons; the top ten hold roughly 8%. The genes are TRBV7-9 and TRBJ1-4; 7 bases agree with TRBD1. The specimen sequenced was peripheral blood. The source is a man aged 55 to 70 with acute or convalescent COVID-19. DNA for the CDR3: TGTGCCAGCAGCTTGGCGACAGGGATGGAGGAAAAACTGTTTTTT. Translated: CASSLATGMEEKLFF.